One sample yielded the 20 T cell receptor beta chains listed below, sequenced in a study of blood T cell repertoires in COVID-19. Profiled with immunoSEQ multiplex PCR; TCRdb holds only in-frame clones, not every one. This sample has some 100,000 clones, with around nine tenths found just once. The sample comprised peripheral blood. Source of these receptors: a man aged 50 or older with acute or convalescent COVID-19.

The chain's CDR3 is CASSQDLTSDFSYEQYF. In DNA, the CDR3 is TGCGCCAGCAGCCAAGACCTCACTAGCGACTTCTCCTACGAGCAGTACTTC. The chain links TRBV4-1 to TRBJ2-7; TRBD2 matches at 7 bases. The ends lost 0 bases at V and 0 bases at J; junction bases unmatched: 8. The germline gives CDR1 MGHRA, CDR2 YSYEKL. The CDR3 has 17 amino acids.

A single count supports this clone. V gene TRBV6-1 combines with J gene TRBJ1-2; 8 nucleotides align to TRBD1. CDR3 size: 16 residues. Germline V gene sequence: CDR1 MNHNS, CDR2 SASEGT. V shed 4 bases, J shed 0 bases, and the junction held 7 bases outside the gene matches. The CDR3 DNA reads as TGTGCCAGCAGTGGGCCGACAGGGGACTCTAACTATGGCTACACCTTC. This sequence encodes CASSGPTGDSNYGYTF.

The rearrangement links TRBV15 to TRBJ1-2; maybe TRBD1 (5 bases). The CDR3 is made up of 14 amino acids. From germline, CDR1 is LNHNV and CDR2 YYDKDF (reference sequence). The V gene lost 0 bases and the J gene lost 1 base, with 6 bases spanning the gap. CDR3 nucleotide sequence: TGTGCCACCAGCAGAGATAGGGGTAACTATGGCTACACCTTC. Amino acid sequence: CATSRDRGNYGYTF.

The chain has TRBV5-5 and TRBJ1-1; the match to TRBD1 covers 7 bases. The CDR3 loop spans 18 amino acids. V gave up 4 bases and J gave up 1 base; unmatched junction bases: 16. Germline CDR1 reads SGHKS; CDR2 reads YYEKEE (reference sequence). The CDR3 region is CASSQVFLKTGSNTEAFF. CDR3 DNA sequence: TGTGCCAGCAGCCAGGTATTCCTCAAGACAGGGTCGAACACTGAAGCTTTCTTT.

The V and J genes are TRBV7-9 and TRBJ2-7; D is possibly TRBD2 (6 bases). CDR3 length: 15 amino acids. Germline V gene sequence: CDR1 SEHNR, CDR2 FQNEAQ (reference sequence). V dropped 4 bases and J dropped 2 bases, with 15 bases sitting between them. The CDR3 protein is CASSYGDLTTYEQYF. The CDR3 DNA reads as TGTGCCAGCAGCTACGGGGACTTGACAACCTACGAGCAGTACTTC. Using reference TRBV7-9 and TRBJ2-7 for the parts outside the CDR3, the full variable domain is DTGVSQNPRHKITKRGQNVTFRCDPISEHNRLYWYRQTLGQGPEFLTYFQNEAQLEKSRLLSDRFSAERPKGSFSTLEIQRTEQGDSAMYLCASSYGDLTTYEQYFGPGTRLTVT.

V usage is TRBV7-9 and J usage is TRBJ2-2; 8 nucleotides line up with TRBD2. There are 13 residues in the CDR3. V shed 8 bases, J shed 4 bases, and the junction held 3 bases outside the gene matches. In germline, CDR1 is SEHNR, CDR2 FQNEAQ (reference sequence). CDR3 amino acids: CASRRGGTGELFF. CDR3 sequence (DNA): TGTGCCAGCCGACGGGGGGGCACCGGGGAGCTGTTTTTT.

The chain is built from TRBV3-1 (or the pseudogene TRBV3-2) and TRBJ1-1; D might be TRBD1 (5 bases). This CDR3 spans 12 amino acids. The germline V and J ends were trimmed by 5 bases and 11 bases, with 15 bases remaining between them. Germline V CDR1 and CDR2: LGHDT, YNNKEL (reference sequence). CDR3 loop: CASSGGPGEAFF. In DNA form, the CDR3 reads TGTGCCAGCAGCGGGGGACCGGGGGAGGCTTTCTTT.

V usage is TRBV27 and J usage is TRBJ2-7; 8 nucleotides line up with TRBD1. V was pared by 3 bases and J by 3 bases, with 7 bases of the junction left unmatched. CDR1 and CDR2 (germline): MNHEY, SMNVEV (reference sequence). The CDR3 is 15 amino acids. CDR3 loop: CASSFKDRAFYEQYF. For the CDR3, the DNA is TGTGCCAGCAGTTTTAAGGACAGGGCTTTCTACGAGCAGTACTTC.

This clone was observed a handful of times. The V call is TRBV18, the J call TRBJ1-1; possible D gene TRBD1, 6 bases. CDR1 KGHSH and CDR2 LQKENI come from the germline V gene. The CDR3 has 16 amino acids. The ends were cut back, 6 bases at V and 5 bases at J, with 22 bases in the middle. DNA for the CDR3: TGTGCCAGCTCTCTCCAACTCGGGACATCCGGGACTGAAGCTTTCTTT. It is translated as CASSLQLGTSGTEAFF.

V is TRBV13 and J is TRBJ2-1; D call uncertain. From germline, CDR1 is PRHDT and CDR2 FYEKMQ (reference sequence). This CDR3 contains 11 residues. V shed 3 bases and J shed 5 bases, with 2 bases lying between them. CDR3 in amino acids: CASSFDNEQFF. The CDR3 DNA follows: TGTGCCAGCAGCTTCGACAATGAGCAGTTCTTC.

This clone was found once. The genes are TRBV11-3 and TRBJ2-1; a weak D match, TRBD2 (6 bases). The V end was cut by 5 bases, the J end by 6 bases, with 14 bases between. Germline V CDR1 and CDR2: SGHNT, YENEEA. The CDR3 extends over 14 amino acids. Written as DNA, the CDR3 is TGTGCCAGCAGCCGGACCGGGAGCGGCAATGAGCAGTTCTTC. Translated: CASSRTGSGNEQFF.

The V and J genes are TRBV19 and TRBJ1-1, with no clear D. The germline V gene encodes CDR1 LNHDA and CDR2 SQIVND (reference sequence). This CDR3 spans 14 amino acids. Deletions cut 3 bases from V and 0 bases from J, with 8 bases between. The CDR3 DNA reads TGTGCCAGTAGTATCCAGGCCATGAACACTGAAGCTTTCTTT. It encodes CASSIQAMNTEAFF.

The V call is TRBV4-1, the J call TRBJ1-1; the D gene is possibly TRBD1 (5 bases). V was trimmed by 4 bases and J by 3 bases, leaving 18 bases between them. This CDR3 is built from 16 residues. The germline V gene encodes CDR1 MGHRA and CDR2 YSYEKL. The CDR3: CASSPSGGAGDTEAFF. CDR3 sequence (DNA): TGCGCCAGCAGCCCCTCCGGGGGAGCCGGGGACACTGAAGCTTTCTTT.

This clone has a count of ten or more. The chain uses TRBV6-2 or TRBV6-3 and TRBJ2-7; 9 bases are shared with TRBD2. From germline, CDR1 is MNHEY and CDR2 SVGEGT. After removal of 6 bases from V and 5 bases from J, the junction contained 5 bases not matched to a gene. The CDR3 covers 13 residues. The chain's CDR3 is CASSLSGSHEQYF. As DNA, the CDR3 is TGTGCCAGCAGCCTTAGCGGGAGCCACGAGCAGTACTTC.

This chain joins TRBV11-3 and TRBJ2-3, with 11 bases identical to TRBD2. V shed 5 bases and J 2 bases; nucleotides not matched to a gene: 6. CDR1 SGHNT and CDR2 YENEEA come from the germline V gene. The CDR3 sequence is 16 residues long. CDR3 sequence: CASSPVAGGSTDTQYF. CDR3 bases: TGTGCCAGCAGCCCTGTAGCGGGAGGGTCCACAGATACGCAGTATTTT.

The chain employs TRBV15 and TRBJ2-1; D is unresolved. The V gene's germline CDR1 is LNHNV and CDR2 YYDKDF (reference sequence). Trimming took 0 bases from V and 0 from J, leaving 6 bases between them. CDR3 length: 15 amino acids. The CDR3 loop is CATSRERNSYNEQFF. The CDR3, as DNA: TGTGCCACCAGCAGAGAGCGGAACTCCTACAATGAGCAGTTCTTC.

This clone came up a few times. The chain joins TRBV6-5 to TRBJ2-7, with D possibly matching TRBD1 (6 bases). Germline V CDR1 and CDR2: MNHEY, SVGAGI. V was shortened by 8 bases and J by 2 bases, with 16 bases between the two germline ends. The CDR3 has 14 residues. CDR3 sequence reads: CASGLDRPPYEQYF. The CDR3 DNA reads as TGTGCCAGCGGTTTGGACAGACCTCCCTACGAGCAGTACTTC.

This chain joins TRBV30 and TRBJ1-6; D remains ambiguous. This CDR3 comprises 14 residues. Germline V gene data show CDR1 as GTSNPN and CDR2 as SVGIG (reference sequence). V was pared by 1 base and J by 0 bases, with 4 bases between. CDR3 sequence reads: CAWSDSSYNSPLHF. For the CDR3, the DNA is TGTGCCTGGAGTGACAGCTCCTATAATTCACCCCTCCACTTT.

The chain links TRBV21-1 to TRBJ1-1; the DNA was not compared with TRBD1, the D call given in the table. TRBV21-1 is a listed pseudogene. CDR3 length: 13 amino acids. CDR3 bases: TGTGCCAGCAACGAGGACAGGGAAGATGAAGCTTTCTTT. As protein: CASNEDREDEAFF.

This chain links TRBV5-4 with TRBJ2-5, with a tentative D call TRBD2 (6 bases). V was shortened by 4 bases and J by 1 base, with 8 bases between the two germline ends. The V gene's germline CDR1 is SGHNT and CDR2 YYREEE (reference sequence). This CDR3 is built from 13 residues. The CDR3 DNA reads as TGTGCCAGCAGCCTTAGCGGCCAAGAGACCCAGTACTTC. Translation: CASSLSGQETQYF.